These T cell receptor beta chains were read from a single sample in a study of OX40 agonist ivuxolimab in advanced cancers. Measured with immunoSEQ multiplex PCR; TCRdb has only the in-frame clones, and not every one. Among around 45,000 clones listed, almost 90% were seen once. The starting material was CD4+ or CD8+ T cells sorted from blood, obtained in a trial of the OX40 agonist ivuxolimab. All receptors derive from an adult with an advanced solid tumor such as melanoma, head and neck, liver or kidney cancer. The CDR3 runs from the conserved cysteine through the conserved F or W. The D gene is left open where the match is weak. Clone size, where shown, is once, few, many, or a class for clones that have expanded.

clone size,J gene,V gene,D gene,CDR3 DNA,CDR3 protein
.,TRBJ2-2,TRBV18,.,TGTGCCAGCTCCACCAGAGGGACACTGACAGGGGAGCTGTTTTTT,CASSTRGTLTGELFF
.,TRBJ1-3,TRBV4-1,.,TGCGCCAGCAGCCCTGTGGGACTACCTGGAAACACCATATATTTT,CASSPVGLPGNTIYF
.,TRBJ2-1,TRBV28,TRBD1,TGTGCCAGCAGTCTGGAGACAGGGGGGTATGAGCAGTTCTTC,CASSLETGGYEQFF
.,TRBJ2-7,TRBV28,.,TGTGCCAGCAGTCACGGACAGTCCTACGAGCAGTACTTC,CASSHGQSYEQYF
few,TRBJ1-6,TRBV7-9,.,TGTGCCAGCAGCTTAGATAATTCACCCCTCCACTTT,CASSLDNSPLHF
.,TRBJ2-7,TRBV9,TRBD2,TGTGCCAGCAGCGTAGATCCTAGCGGTTCCTACGAGCAGTACTTC,CASSVDPSGSYEQYF
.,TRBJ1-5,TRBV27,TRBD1,TGTGCCACCGGGACAGGGGGCAGCCAGCCCCAGCATTTT,CATGTGGSQPQHF
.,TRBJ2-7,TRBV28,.,TGTGCCAGCAGGAGGTCCTACGAGCAGTACTTC,CASRRSYEQYF
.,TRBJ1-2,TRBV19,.,TGTGCCAGTAGTGCCCAGGGAAACTATGGCTACACCTTC,CASSAQGNYGYTF
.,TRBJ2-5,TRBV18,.,TGTGCCAGCTCACCAGGGCAAGAGACCCAGTACTTC,CASSPGQETQYF
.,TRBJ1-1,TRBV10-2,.,TGCGCCAGCAGTGAGTACTCTAACACTGAAGCTTTCTTT,CASSEYSNTEAFF
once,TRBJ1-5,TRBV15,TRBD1,TGTGCCACCAGCAGAGATGGACAGGGGTTAGGTCAGCCCCAGCATTTT,CATSRDGQGLGQPQHF
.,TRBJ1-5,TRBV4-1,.,TGCGCCAGCGGGGGGTCGGTGGCTGGCAATCAGCCCCAGCATTTT,CASGGSVAGNQPQHF
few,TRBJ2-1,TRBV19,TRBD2,TGTGCCAGTAGTATGGGACTAACCTACAATGAGCAGTTCTTC,CASSMGLTYNEQFF
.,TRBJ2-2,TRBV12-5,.,TGTGCTAGTGGTGCCCAGGGTTTTTCCGGGGAGCTGTTTTTT,CASGAQGFSGELFF
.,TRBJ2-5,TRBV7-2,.,TGTGCCAGCGATAGCGGCGGGACCCAGTACTTC,CASDSGGTQYF
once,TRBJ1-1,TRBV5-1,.,TGCGCCAGCAGCCCGGGGGCAGGTGTTAACACTGAAGCTTTCTTT,CASSPGAGVNTEAFF
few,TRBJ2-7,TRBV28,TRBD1,TGTGCCAGCACCCGAGGGCAGGACAGGGCTGGCGAGCAGTACTTC,CASTRGQDRAGEQYF
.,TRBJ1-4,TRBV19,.,TGTGCCAGTAGTCCCCGGGGGGTATCTAATGAAAAACTGTTTTTT,CASSPRGVSNEKLFF
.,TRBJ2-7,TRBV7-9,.,TGTGCCAGCAGCTTCGCAGGGTTCTACGAGCAGTACTTC,CASSFAGFYEQYF
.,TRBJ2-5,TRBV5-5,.,TGTGCCAGCAGCTTGGGTGAGGGTTTGGGAGTCCTAGAGACCCAGTACTTC,CASSLGEGLGVLETQYF
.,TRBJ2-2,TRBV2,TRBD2,TGTGCCAGCAGTGACCCTAGCGGGAGGAACCCCGGGGAGCTGTTTTTT,CASSDPSGRNPGELFF